These T cell receptor beta chains were read from a single sample in a study of glioma-infiltrating T cells. Using its own MiXCR run on the multiplex PCR reads, TCRdb lists one record per CDR3 protein. The data hold 17,000 or so distinct CDR3 sequences, with roughly 60% observed a single time. Sequencing used glioma tissue, nonneoplastic brain tissue, or PBMCs (not recorded which). Receptor source: a human donor with low-grade glioma or glioblastoma, undergoing nonglioma brain surgery, or in good health (not recorded which). Each CDR3 is given with its conserved first and last residue. A D gene is named only where the DNA matches it firmly. The size of a clone is reported for some rows only, either as once, few or many, or as a class for expanded clones.

J | D | size | V | length | CDR3 | DNA
TRBJ1-5 | NA | NA | TRBV20-1 | 13 | CSASYRSNQPQHF | TGCAGTGCTAGTTACAGGAGCAATCAGCCCCAGCATTTT
TRBJ1-2 | NA | once | TRBV27 | 17 | CASSPLDGSSSAYGYTF | TGTGCCAGCAGTCCGTTGGACGGATCCTCATCCGCCTATGGCTACACCTTC
TRBJ2-3 | NA | few | TRBV27 | 17 | CASSSTRGAASTDTQYF | TGTGCCAGTAGTTCCACGAGGGGGGCCGCTAGCACAGATACGCAGTATTTT
TRBJ2-7 | TRBD1 | NA | TRBV20-1 | 13 | CSASLGQTRREYF | TGCAGTGCTAGTCTGGGACAGACTCGACGAGAGTACTTC
TRBJ1-1 | NA | large | TRBV27 | 14 | CASSLSGSRTEAFF | TGTGCCAGCAGTTTGAGCGGGTCTCGCACTGAAGCTTTCTTT
TRBJ2-7 | TRBD1 | NA | TRBV9 | 15 | CASSASTGQTYEQYF | TGTGCCAGCAGCGCGTCCACGGGACAGACCTACGAGCAGTACTTC
TRBJ2-7 | TRBD1 | NA | TRBV20-1 | 13 | CSARTGFLYEQYF | TGCAGTGCTAGGACAGGGTTCCTCTACGAGCAGTACTTC
TRBJ1-2 | TRBD1 | NA | TRBV27 | 14 | CASSPQGGRYGYTF | TGTGCCAGCAGTCCCCAGGGGGGCCGCTATGGCTACACCTTC
TRBJ1-1 | NA | NA | TRBV20-1 | 12 | CSARRQGHEAFF | TGCAGTGCTAGAAGGCAGGGACATGAAGCTTTCTTT
TRBJ2-1 | NA | NA | TRBV6-1 | 14 | CASGVRAFYNEQFF | TGTGCCAGCGGTGTCCGGGCCTTTTACAATGAGCAGTTCTTC
TRBJ1-2 | NA | NA | TRBV27 | 13 | CASRFGRVGSYTF | TGTGCCAGCAGATTCGGCAGGGTCGGTAGCTACACCTTC
TRBJ2-1 | NA | medium-sized | TRBV28 | 13 | CASSSAPYNEQFF | TGTGCCAGCAGTTCCGCACCCTACAATGAGCAGTTCTTC
TRBJ2-5 | NA | many | TRBV7-2 | 13 | CASSSGPRETQYF | TGTGCCAGCAGCTCGGGACCTAGGGAGACCCAGTACTTC
TRBJ2-5 | NA | NA | TRBV7-3 | 13 | CASSWTVQETQYF | TGTGCCAGCAGCTGGACAGTACAAGAGACCCAGTACTTC
TRBJ2-7 | NA | NA | TRBV6-6 | 14 | CASSYGRGPYEQYF | TGTGCCAGCAGTTACGGGCGGGGTCCGTACGAGCAGTACTTC
TRBJ2-5 | NA | many | TRBV24-1 | 16 | CATSDFSRGFQETQYF | TGTGCCACCAGTGATTTTTCTCGGGGGTTTCAAGAGACCCAGTACTTC
TRBJ2-7 | NA | NA | TRBV20-1 | 14 | CSAGDTSSSYEQYF | TGCAGTGCTGGAGACACTTCGAGCTCCTACGAGCAGTACTTC
TRBJ2-1 | TRBD2 | many | TRBV7-9 | 18 | CASSYYTSSGRAYNEQFF | TGTGCCAGCAGCTACTACACCTCTAGCGGGAGGGCCTACAATGAGCAGTTCTTC
TRBJ2-7 | NA | medium-sized | TRBV28 | 13 | CASSIGLHYEQYF | TGTGCCAGCAGTATCGGGCTTCACTACGAGCAGTACTTC
TRBJ1-1 | NA | NA | TRBV20-1 | 13 | CSARDWGNTEAFF | TGCAGTGCTAGAGATTGGGGGAACACTGAAGCTTTCTTT
TRBJ2-1 | NA | NA | TRBV27 | 12 | CASSLPGYEQFF | TGTGCCAGCAGTTTACCGGGGTATGAGCAGTTCTTC
TRBJ2-1 | NA | NA | TRBV6-6 | 15 | CASSYSADFSYEQFF | TGTGCCAGCAGTTACTCGGCCGACTTCTCCTATGAGCAGTTCTTC
TRBJ1-1 | NA | NA | TRBV18 | 13 | CASSPGGPNEAFF | TGTGCCAGCTCACCCGGGGGGCCGAATGAAGCTTTCTTT
TRBJ1-1 | NA | few | TRBV6-1 | 13 | CASPEGRGTEAFF | TGTGCCAGTCCCGAGGGGCGCGGCACTGAAGCTTTCTTT
TRBJ2-3 | TRBD2 | large | TRBV4-2 | 19 | CASSQASRTSGGDTDTQYF | TGTGCCAGCAGCCAAGCGTCGAGGACTAGCGGGGGCGACACAGATACGCAGTATTTT
TRBJ2-5 | TRBD2 | NA | TRBV6-2/TRBV6-3 | 17 | CASSYSLASGDQETQYF | TGTGCCAGCAGTTACAGTCTGGCTAGCGGCGATCAAGAGACCCAGTACTTC
TRBJ1-3 | NA | NA | TRBV7-9 | 14 | CASSLAGAGNTIYF | TGTGCCAGCAGCTTGGCGGGAGCTGGAAACACCATATATTTT
TRBJ2-1 | TRBD2 | NA | TRBV20-1 | 15 | CSASGTSGRYNEQFF | TGCAGTGCTTCCGGGACTAGCGGGAGATACAATGAGCAGTTCTTC
TRBJ2-3 | TRBD1 | NA | TRBV6-1 | 16 | CASRVTGGKGTDTQYF | TGTGCCAGCAGAGTAACAGGGGGAAAAGGCACAGATACGCAGTATTTT
TRBJ1-3 | NA | NA | TRBV6-2/TRBV6-3 | 16 | CASRLGQGVLGNTIYF | TGTGCCAGCAGACTGGGACAAGGGGTCCTCGGAAACACCATATATTTT
TRBJ2-1 | NA | NA | TRBV18 | 15 | CASSPRRKRDNEQFF | TGTGCCAGCTCACCACGTCGAAAACGGGACAATGAGCAGTTCTTC
TRBJ2-7 | TRBD1 | many | TRBV11-2 | 15 | CASSPTRGQGNEQYF | TGTGCCAGCAGCCCAACGAGGGGACAGGGCAACGAGCAGTACTTC
TRBJ2-5 | TRBD2 | NA | TRBV20-1 | 14 | CSALLAGSSGSQYF | TGCAGTGCTCTCCTAGCGGGGAGCTCCGGGTCCCAGTACTTC
TRBJ2-7 | NA | medium-sized | TRBV5-1 | 14 | CASSLAGGQSEQYF | TGCGCCAGCAGCTTGGCCGGGGGGCAGAGCGAGCAGTACTTC
TRBJ2-5 | NA | few | TRBV6-2/TRBV6-3 | 14 | CASTQRRSQETQYF | TGTGCCAGCACCCAACGGAGGAGCCAAGAGACCCAGTACTTC
TRBJ1-1 | NA | few | TRBV7-9 | 13 | CASSYGTNTEAFF | TGTGCCAGCAGCTATGGGACTAACACTGAAGCTTTCTTT
TRBJ1-1 | TRBD1 | NA | TRBV7-2 | 15 | CASSLQGVGNTEAFF | TGTGCCAGCAGCCTACAGGGGGTGGGGAACACTGAAGCTTTCTTT
TRBJ1-5 | NA | medium-sized | TRBV27 | 17 | CASSFLRGGLRNQPQHF | TGTGCCAGCAGTTTCTTGAGGGGGGGGCTTCGCAATCAGCCCCAGCATTTT
TRBJ1-1 | NA | once | TRBV2 | 15 | CASSVSGAANTEAFF | TGTGCCAGCAGCGTATCAGGGGCCGCGAACACTGAAGCTTTCTTT
TRBJ1-1 | NA | many | TRBV28 | 14 | CASSLGKGQTEAFF | TGTGCCAGCAGTTTGGGTAAGGGTCAGACTGAAGCTTTCTTT
TRBJ1-2 | NA | NA | TRBV16 | 12 | CASSQHVGGYTF | TGTGCCAGCAGCCAACACGTTGGGGGCTACACCTTC
TRBJ1-1 | NA | NA | TRBV28 | 15 | CASSSLKGLNTEAFF | TGTGCCAGCAGTTCCCTTAAGGGCCTGAACACTGAAGCTTTCTTT
TRBJ1-6 | NA | few | TRBV20-1 | 14 | CSAKGRPRNSPLHF | TGCAGTGCTAAGGGTCGTCCGAGGAATTCACCCCTCCACTTT
TRBJ1-5 | TRBD1 | many | TRBV7-2 | 13 | CASKGTGRQPQHF | TGTGCCAGCAAGGGGACAGGGAGGCAGCCCCAGCATTTT
TRBJ2-7 | TRBD2 | NA | TRBV28 | 15 | CASTPQASGAYEQYF | TGTGCTAGCACCCCACAGGCTAGCGGGGCCTACGAGCAGTACTTC
TRBJ1-2 | NA | NA | TRBV28 | 12 | CASSPGDYGYTF | TGTGCCAGCTCACCCGGGGACTATGGCTACACCTTC
TRBJ2-1 | NA | many | TRBV29-1 | 14 | CSVRDRGGYNEQFF | TGCAGCGTCCGTGACAGGGGAGGGTACAATGAGCAGTTCTTC
TRBJ2-5 | TRBD1 | NA | TRBV6-1 | 16 | CASSPQDRGPQETQYF | TGTGCCAGCAGCCCTCAGGACAGGGGGCCACAAGAGACCCAGTACTTC
TRBJ2-5 | NA | NA | TRBV12-3/TRBV12-4 | 15 | CASSPQSIVQETQYF | TGTGCCAGCAGTCCCCAAAGCATCGTCCAAGAGACCCAGTACTTC
TRBJ1-2 | NA | NA | TRBV6-1 | 13 | CASSGTTAYGYTF | TGTGCCAGCAGTGGAACGACGGCGTATGGCTACACCTTC
TRBJ2-7 | TRBD1 | NA | TRBV27 | 14 | CASSSQGAAREQYF | TGTGCCAGCAGTTCACAGGGGGCGGCTCGCGAGCAGTACTTT